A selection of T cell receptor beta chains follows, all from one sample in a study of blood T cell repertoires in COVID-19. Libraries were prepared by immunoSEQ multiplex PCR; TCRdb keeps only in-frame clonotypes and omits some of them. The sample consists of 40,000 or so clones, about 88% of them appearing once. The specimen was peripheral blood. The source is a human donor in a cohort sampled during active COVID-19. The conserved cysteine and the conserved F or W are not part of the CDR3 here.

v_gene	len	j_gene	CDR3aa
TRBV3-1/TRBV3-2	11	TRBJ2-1	ASSPGGRDEQF
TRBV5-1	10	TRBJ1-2	ASSFEGWGYT
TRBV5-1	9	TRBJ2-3	ASSYRDTQY
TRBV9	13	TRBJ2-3	ASSVARGGTDTQY
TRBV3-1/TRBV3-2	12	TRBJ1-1	ASSQAGGFTEAF
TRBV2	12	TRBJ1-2	ASSGDSSNYGYT
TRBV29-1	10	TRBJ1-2	SVVEQIYGYT
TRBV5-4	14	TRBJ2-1	ASSRPRTSGGNEQF
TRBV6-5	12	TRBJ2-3	ASSYGGGTDTQY
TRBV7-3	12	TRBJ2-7	ASSPLGGSYEQY
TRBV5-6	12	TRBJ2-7	ASSLELFSYEQY
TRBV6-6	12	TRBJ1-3	ASSYGQGGNTIY
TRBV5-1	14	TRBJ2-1	ASSRGVAGGYNEQF
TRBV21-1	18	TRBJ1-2	ASSPPQAGTGRRPNYGYT
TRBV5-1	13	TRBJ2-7	ASSLRTGGSYEQY
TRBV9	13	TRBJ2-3	ASSVEGGGDDTQY
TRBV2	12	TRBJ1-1	ASVWRGRVAEAF
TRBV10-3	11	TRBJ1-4	ATHRDRAEKLF
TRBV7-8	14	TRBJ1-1	ASSLETAFLNTEAF
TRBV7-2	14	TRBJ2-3	ASSKRASGGSDTQY
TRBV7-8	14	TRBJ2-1	ASSLARGGRRNEQF
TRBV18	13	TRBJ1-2	ASSPETGEPYGYT
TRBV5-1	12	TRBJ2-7	ASSFHGDSYEQY
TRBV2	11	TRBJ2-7	ASTDRGSHEQY
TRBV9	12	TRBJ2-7	ASSVGVGAGEQY
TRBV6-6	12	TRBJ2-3	ASSPVRLTDTQY
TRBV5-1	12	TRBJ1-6	ASSRETGNSPLH
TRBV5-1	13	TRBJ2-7	PSSWAGGGGYEQY
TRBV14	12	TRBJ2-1	ASGGASSYNEQF
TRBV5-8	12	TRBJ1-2	ASSFGMEGHGYT
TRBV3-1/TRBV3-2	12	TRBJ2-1	ASSPRGARGEQF
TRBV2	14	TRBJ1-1	ASSDTMLDRATEAF
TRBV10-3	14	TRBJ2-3	AINAVERGATDTQY
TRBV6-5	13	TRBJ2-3	ASTSGQGGADTQY
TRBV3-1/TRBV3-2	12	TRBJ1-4	ASSQVGAMEKLF
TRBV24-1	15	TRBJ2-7	ATSPRGVRLRNSEQY
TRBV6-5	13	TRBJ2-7	ASTPEGPLGYEQY
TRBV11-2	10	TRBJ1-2	ASSLAEYGYT
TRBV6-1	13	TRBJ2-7	ASSEGSGDSYEQY
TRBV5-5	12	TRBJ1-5	ASSPDRGDHPQH
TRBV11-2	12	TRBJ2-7	ASSLDGRTYEQY
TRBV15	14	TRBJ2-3	ATSRPGLAGGDTQY
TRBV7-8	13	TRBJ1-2	ASSLAPRQGGGYT
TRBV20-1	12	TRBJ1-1	SASGQGAGTEAF
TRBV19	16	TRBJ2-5	ASSEFGRLAGIQETQY
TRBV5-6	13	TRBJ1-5	ASSLAGGSNQPQH
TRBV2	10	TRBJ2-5	ASSAQQETQY
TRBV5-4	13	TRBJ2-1	ASSLSVGGYNEQF
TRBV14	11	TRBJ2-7	ASSQVRGTEQY
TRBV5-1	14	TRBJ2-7	ASSNGLPREVYEQY
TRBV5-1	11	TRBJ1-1	ASSSGQGTEAF
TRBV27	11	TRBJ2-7	ASSLDRGYEQY
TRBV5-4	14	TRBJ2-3	ASSSSTSGFTDTQY
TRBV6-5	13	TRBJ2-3	ASRTSGGVTDTQY
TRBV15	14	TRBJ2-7	ATSRGRGTLSYEQY
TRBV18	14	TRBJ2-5	ASSSRLQGYQETQY
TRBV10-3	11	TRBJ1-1	AIWDRANTEAF
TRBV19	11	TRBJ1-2	ASSRTDNYGYT
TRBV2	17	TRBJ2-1	ASSRRGTGFSSGYNEQF
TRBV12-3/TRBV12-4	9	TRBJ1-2	ASSPGYGYT